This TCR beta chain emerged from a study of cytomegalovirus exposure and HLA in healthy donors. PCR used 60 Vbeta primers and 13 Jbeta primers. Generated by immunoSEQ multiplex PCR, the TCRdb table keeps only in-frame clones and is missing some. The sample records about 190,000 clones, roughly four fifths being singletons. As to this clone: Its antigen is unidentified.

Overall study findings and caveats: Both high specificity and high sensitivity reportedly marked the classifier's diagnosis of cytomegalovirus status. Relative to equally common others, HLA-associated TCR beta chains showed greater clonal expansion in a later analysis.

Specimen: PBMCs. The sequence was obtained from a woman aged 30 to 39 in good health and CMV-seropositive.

CDR3 amino acids: CASSPLAGVYNEQFF. CDR3 sequence (DNA): TGTGCCAGCAGCCCCCTAGCGGGAGTCTACAATGAGCAGTTCTTC. The genes are TRBV11-2 and TRBJ2-1; 10 nucleotides line up with TRBD2. The CDR3 contains 15 residues. The germline gives CDR1 SGHAT, CDR2 FQNNGV. The V and J ends lost 5 bases and 3 bases, in that order; junction bases with no gene match: 4.